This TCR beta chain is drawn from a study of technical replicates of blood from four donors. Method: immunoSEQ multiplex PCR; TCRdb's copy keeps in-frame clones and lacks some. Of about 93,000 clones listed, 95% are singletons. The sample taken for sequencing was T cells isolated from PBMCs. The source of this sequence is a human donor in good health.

CDR3 bases: TGCGCCAGCAGCCAAGAGGGTATGGGACAGTTTGGGGGTAACGGTGGCTACACCTTC. As protein: CASSQEGMGQFGGNGGYTF. The rearrangement uses TRBV4-1 and TRBJ1-2; 7 bases fit TRBD1. Trimming took 0 bases from V and 7 from J; bases not matched to a gene: 20. The V gene's germline CDR1 is MGHRA and CDR2 YSYEKL. The CDR3 spans 19 residues.